This T cell receptor (beta chain) was retrieved from a study of T-cell memory formation after mild COVID-19. Overall study: Clustering of TCRs was largely donor specific. Overall study findings and caveats: The main location of contracting CD4+ clones was CM and EM, and that of contracting CD8+ clones was EMRA. The study detected some responding clones in pre-infection memory, suggesting cross-reactive memory joined. There was a balanced CD4/CD8 profile in clones contracting day 15 to 85, and later expanders leaned CD4+.

The CDR3 has 15 amino acids. CDR1 MNHNS and CDR2 SASEGT come from the germline V gene. The V end lost 2 bases, the J end lost 4 bases, and 12 bases lay between the germline ends. TCRdb re-called the 5' RACE reads with MiXCR, one entry per CDR3 protein. The table has 120,000 to 150,000 distinct CDR3 sequences, more than 13% seen once; the top ten hold around 30%. This clonotype was seen more than once but under ten times. The antigen is undetermined. V usage is TRBV6-1 and J usage is TRBJ2-4, with D unresolved. This TCR came from an adult woman who had mild COVID-19 (a few samples of this study predate the infection). Cell type and time point are not known. Material: PBMCs or a T cell subset sorted from them (not recorded which). CDR3 DNA sequence: TGTGCCAGCAGTGAAATGTCAATTTGGAAAAACATTCAGTACTTC. The encoded protein is CASSEMSIWKNIQYF.